These T cell receptor beta chains were read from a single sample in a study of cytomegalovirus exposure and HLA in healthy donors. Method: immunoSEQ multiplex PCR; TCRdb's copy keeps in-frame clones and lacks some. The repertoire includes around 150,000 clones, 78% of them detected once, and less than 3% sits in the top ten. Input material: PBMCs. Receptor source: a male donor in good health and CMV-seronegative. Both conserved end residues are part of each CDR3. The D gene is left open where the match is weak. Clone size appears in some rows only: once, few, many, or a class for an expanded clone.

CDR3 length: 11
D gene: .
V gene: TRBV6-5
J gene: TRBJ2-7
clone size: .
CDR3 DNA: TGTGCCAGCACCAACATGGACAAGCAGTACTTC
CDR3 protein: CASTNMDKQYF

CDR3 length: 14
D gene: .
V gene: TRBV7-8
J gene: TRBJ2-7
clone size: .
CDR3 DNA: TGTGCCAGCAGCTTAGTGCGGTTCACCTACGAGCAGTACTTC
CDR3 protein: CASSLVRFTYEQYF

CDR3 length: 19
D gene: TRBD1
V gene: TRBV4-1
J gene: TRBJ2-3
clone size: .
CDR3 DNA: TGCGCCAGCAGCCAAGGGAGGTTAAGTAGGGGGCTGAACACAGATACGCAGTATTTT
CDR3 protein: CASSQGRLSRGLNTDTQYF

CDR3 length: 16
D gene: TRBD2
V gene: TRBV7-3
J gene: TRBJ2-3
clone size: .
CDR3 DNA: TGTGCCAGCAGCCAAACCCTAGCGGGAGCGTTGAATACGCAGTATTTT
CDR3 protein: CASSQTLAGALNTQYF

CDR3 length: 14
D gene: TRBD1
V gene: TRBV18
J gene: TRBJ2-2
clone size: .
CDR3 DNA: TGTGCCAGCTCAAAGACAGGGGGCACCGGGGAGCTGTTTTTT
CDR3 protein: CASSKTGGTGELFF

CDR3 length: 17
D gene: .
V gene: TRBV13
J gene: TRBJ1-1
clone size: .
CDR3 DNA: TGTGCCAGCAGCGTCAGAGGGAACCTACATTTGAACACTGAAGCTTTCTTT
CDR3 protein: CASSVRGNLHLNTEAFF

CDR3 length: 15
D gene: TRBD2
V gene: TRBV5-1
J gene: TRBJ2-3
clone size: .
CDR3 DNA: TGCGCCAGCAGCTTGAACGGGGGGGCGGGAGATACGCAGTATTTT
CDR3 protein: CASSLNGGAGDTQYF

CDR3 length: 16
D gene: TRBD1
V gene: TRBV5-6
J gene: TRBJ1-1
clone size: .
CDR3 DNA: TGTGCCAGCAGCTCGGACAGGGCGGGATGGAGCACTGAAGCTTTCTTT
CDR3 protein: CASSSDRAGWSTEAFF

CDR3 length: 16
D gene: .
V gene: TRBV30
J gene: TRBJ1-3
clone size: .
CDR3 DNA: TGTGCCTGGAGTGCAGGGCGACCTGGGGTTGGAAACACCATATATTTT
CDR3 protein: CAWSAGRPGVGNTIYF

CDR3 length: 14
D gene: TRBD1
V gene: TRBV19
J gene: TRBJ1-1
clone size: few
CDR3 DNA: TGTGCCAGTAGTCCGACAGGGGGGAACACTGAAGCTTTCTTT
CDR3 protein: CASSPTGGNTEAFF

CDR3 length: 16
D gene: TRBD2
V gene: TRBV5-1
J gene: TRBJ2-2
clone size: .
CDR3 DNA: TGCGCCAGCAGCTTAAGGCCGGGGGGGAACACCGGGGAGCTGTTTTTT
CDR3 protein: CASSLRPGGNTGELFF

CDR3 length: 15
D gene: .
V gene: TRBV18
J gene: TRBJ2-3
clone size: once
CDR3 DNA: TGTGCCAGCTCACCAATCCAGGGTAGCACAGATACGCAGTATTTT
CDR3 protein: CASSPIQGSTDTQYF

CDR3 length: 15
D gene: .
V gene: TRBV27
J gene: TRBJ1-6
clone size: few
CDR3 DNA: TGTGCCAGCAGTTTAACCGACGGGGTCAATTCACCCCTCCACTTT
CDR3 protein: CASSLTDGVNSPLHF

CDR3 length: 12
D gene: TRBD1
V gene: TRBV6-5
J gene: TRBJ1-2
clone size: .
CDR3 DNA: TGTGCCAGCAGGCGGACAGGGGCCGGCTACACCTTC
CDR3 protein: CASRRTGAGYTF

CDR3 length: 13
D gene: .
V gene: TRBV6-6
J gene: TRBJ1-2
clone size: .
CDR3 DNA: TGTGCCAGCAGTTACTCTACAGGGCATGGCTACACCTTC
CDR3 protein: CASSYSTGHGYTF

CDR3 length: 13
D gene: .
V gene: TRBV29-1
J gene: TRBJ1-2
clone size: .
CDR3 DNA: TGCAGCGTTGTAAAAGGGGGTGACTATGGCTACACCTTC
CDR3 protein: CSVVKGGDYGYTF

CDR3 length: 14
D gene: .
V gene: TRBV7-6
J gene: TRBJ1-5
clone size: .
CDR3 DNA: TGTGCCAGCAGCTTCAGCAGACTCATTCAGCCCCAGCATTTT
CDR3 protein: CASSFSRLIQPQHF

CDR3 length: 17
D gene: TRBD1
V gene: TRBV18
J gene: TRBJ1-3
clone size: .
CDR3 DNA: TGTGCCAGCTCACCACAAGGCAGGGGGCTTTCCGGAAACACCATATATTTT
CDR3 protein: CASSPQGRGLSGNTIYF

CDR3 length: 16
D gene: .
V gene: TRBV18
J gene: TRBJ1-2
clone size: .
CDR3 DNA: TGTGCCAGCTCACCAGGTACAGGACAGACTAACTATGGCTACACCTTC
CDR3 protein: CASSPGTGQTNYGYTF

CDR3 length: 20
D gene: TRBD1
V gene: TRBV5-1
J gene: TRBJ2-3
clone size: .
CDR3 DNA: TGCGCCAGCTCAGGGGAAGCAACCTCCGGACAGGGTTCATCGACAGATACGCAGTATTTT
CDR3 protein: CASSGEATSGQGSSTDTQYF

CDR3 length: 17
D gene: TRBD2
V gene: TRBV10-3
J gene: TRBJ2-3
clone size: .
CDR3 DNA: TGTGCCATCAGAGCCTTCCCTAGCGGGGGGGGCACAGATACGCAGTATTTT
CDR3 protein: CAIRAFPSGGGTDTQYF

CDR3 length: 16
D gene: .
V gene: TRBV5-6
J gene: TRBJ2-7
clone size: .
CDR3 DNA: TGTGCCAGCAGCAGAAAGGGGGGACAGATACACTACGAGCAGTACTTC
CDR3 protein: CASSRKGGQIHYEQYF

CDR3 length: 11
D gene: .
V gene: TRBV30
J gene: TRBJ1-1
clone size: once
CDR3 DNA: TGTGCCTGGAGGGACAGCGGTGAAGCTTTCTTT
CDR3 protein: CAWRDSGEAFF

CDR3 length: 17
D gene: TRBD2
V gene: TRBV5-4
J gene: TRBJ2-1
clone size: .
CDR3 DNA: TGTGCCAGCAGCAAAACTCCGGGACTAGCGGGAGGAAATGAGCAGTTCTTC
CDR3 protein: CASSKTPGLAGGNEQFF

CDR3 length: 14
D gene: .
V gene: TRBV25-1
J gene: TRBJ1-4
clone size: .
CDR3 DNA: TGTGCCAGCAGTGCCGGCAGGGAGGATGAAAAACTGTTTTTT
CDR3 protein: CASSAGREDEKLFF

CDR3 length: 12
D gene: .
V gene: TRBV9
J gene: TRBJ2-7
clone size: .
CDR3 DNA: TGTGCCAGCAGCGTAGGGAGGGGTGAGCAGTACTTC
CDR3 protein: CASSVGRGEQYF

CDR3 length: 15
D gene: .
V gene: TRBV10-1
J gene: TRBJ1-1
clone size: .
CDR3 DNA: TGCGCCAGCAGTGAGCCCTATCAGGCAGGGACTGAAGCTTTCTTT
CDR3 protein: CASSEPYQAGTEAFF

CDR3 length: 15
D gene: TRBD1
V gene: TRBV28
J gene: TRBJ2-1
clone size: .
CDR3 DNA: TGTGCCAGCAGCTGGGAGACAGGGTTTTCCAATGAGCAGTTCTTC
CDR3 protein: CASSWETGFSNEQFF

CDR3 length: 12
D gene: TRBD1
V gene: TRBV7-9
J gene: TRBJ1-1
clone size: .
CDR3 DNA: TGTTCCAGCAGCCTTTCGACAGGGATAGCTTTCTTT
CDR3 protein: CSSSLSTGIAFF

CDR3 length: 14
D gene: .
V gene: TRBV6-5
J gene: TRBJ2-4
clone size: few
CDR3 DNA: TGTGCCAGCAACCTCCCCGGGTATGGAAACATTCAGTACTTC
CDR3 protein: CASNLPGYGNIQYF

CDR3 length: 14
D gene: TRBD1
V gene: TRBV5-1
J gene: TRBJ2-3
clone size: .
CDR3 DNA: TGCGCCAGCAGCGAAGACAGGGGTTTAGATACGCAGTATTTT
CDR3 protein: CASSEDRGLDTQYF

CDR3 length: 14
D gene: TRBD1
V gene: TRBV5-1
J gene: TRBJ2-7
clone size: .
CDR3 DNA: TGCGCCAGCAGCCGGACAGGTTCATCCTACGAGCAGTACTTC
CDR3 protein: CASSRTGSSYEQYF

CDR3 length: 13
D gene: .
V gene: TRBV19
J gene: TRBJ1-4
clone size: .
CDR3 DNA: TGTGCCAGTAGTATAGTAGTTAATGAAAAACTGTTTTTT
CDR3 protein: CASSIVVNEKLFF

CDR3 length: 16
D gene: TRBD1
V gene: TRBV6-6
J gene: TRBJ1-1
clone size: .
CDR3 DNA: TGTGCCAGCAGTTTGGACAGGGGGCTATTGAGCACTGAAGCTTTCTTT
CDR3 protein: CASSLDRGLLSTEAFF

CDR3 length: 13
D gene: TRBD1
V gene: TRBV6-5
J gene: TRBJ1-2
clone size: .
CDR3 DNA: TGTGCCAGCAGTTACCAGGGGGCCTATGGCTACACCTTC
CDR3 protein: CASSYQGAYGYTF

CDR3 length: 17
D gene: TRBD2
V gene: TRBV30
J gene: TRBJ2-3
clone size: .
CDR3 DNA: TGTGCCTGGGAAGGGTTACTAGGTAGCGGGGGTATGGATACGCAGTATTTT
CDR3 protein: CAWEGLLGSGGMDTQYF

CDR3 length: 14
D gene: TRBD1
V gene: TRBV4-2
J gene: TRBJ2-5
clone size: .
CDR3 DNA: TGTGCCAGCAGCCGGGACAGGGGGACGGAGACCCAGTACTTC
CDR3 protein: CASSRDRGTETQYF

CDR3 length: 14
D gene: TRBD1
V gene: TRBV5-1
J gene: TRBJ2-7
clone size: .
CDR3 DNA: TGCGCCAGCAGCTCCCCGGGACAGGGGTGGGAGCAGTACTTC
CDR3 protein: CASSSPGQGWEQYF

CDR3 length: 14
D gene: .
V gene: TRBV15
J gene: TRBJ2-3
clone size: once
CDR3 DNA: TGTGCCACCAGCAAACTTAAAAGGGGGGATACGCAGTATTTT
CDR3 protein: CATSKLKRGDTQYF

CDR3 length: 12
D gene: .
V gene: TRBV7-8
J gene: TRBJ1-2
clone size: .
CDR3 DNA: TGTGCCAGCAGCTTAGAGGGAGTGGGCTACACCTTC
CDR3 protein: CASSLEGVGYTF

CDR3 length: 15
D gene: .
V gene: TRBV7-9
J gene: TRBJ2-5
clone size: .
CDR3 DNA: TGTGCCAGCAGCTCCCAACGGGTGGGCCAAGAGACCCAGTACTTC
CDR3 protein: CASSSQRVGQETQYF

CDR3 length: 16
D gene: TRBD1
V gene: TRBV6-6
J gene: TRBJ1-4
clone size: .
CDR3 DNA: TGTGCCAGCAGTTACCCGAGACAGGGAACTAATGAAAAACTGTTTTTT
CDR3 protein: CASSYPRQGTNEKLFF

CDR3 length: 15
D gene: TRBD2
V gene: TRBV29-1
J gene: TRBJ2-5
clone size: .
CDR3 DNA: TGCAGCGCCGCCGGGACTAGCGGGTCCCAAGAGACCCAGTACTTC
CDR3 protein: CSAAGTSGSQETQYF

CDR3 length: 14
D gene: .
V gene: TRBV10-3
J gene: TRBJ1-4
clone size: once
CDR3 DNA: TGTGCCATCAGGGCGACAGATCATAATGAAAAACTGTTTTTT
CDR3 protein: CAIRATDHNEKLFF

CDR3 length: 15
D gene: .
V gene: TRBV7-7
J gene: TRBJ2-7
clone size: .
CDR3 DNA: TGTGCTAGCAGCTTAGAGTCATGGAGCTCCTACGAGCAGTACTTC
CDR3 protein: CASSLESWSSYEQYF

CDR3 length: 16
D gene: TRBD1
V gene: TRBV12-5
J gene: TRBJ2-3
clone size: once
CDR3 DNA: TGTGCTAGTGGATTGAGTAGGGGGCTTGGGACAGATACGCAGTATTTT
CDR3 protein: CASGLSRGLGTDTQYF

CDR3 length: 14
D gene: .
V gene: TRBV12-5
J gene: TRBJ1-4
clone size: .
CDR3 DNA: TGTGCTAGTGGTTTTGGGCAGAAGAATGAAAAACTGTTTTTT
CDR3 protein: CASGFGQKNEKLFF

CDR3 length: 16
D gene: TRBD1
V gene: TRBV7-9
J gene: TRBJ1-1
clone size: .
CDR3 DNA: TGTGCCAGCAGCTTAGGGACAGGGAGAGGGAACACTGAAGCTTTCTTT
CDR3 protein: CASSLGTGRGNTEAFF

CDR3 length: 17
D gene: TRBD2
V gene: TRBV9
J gene: TRBJ2-1
clone size: .
CDR3 DNA: TGTGCCAGCAGCGTAGGTCCTAGCGGGGAATACTACAATGAGCAGTTCTTC
CDR3 protein: CASSVGPSGEYYNEQFF

CDR3 length: 13
D gene: TRBD2
V gene: TRBV5-6
J gene: TRBJ2-2
clone size: .
CDR3 DNA: TGTGCCGCTGGGAGGGAGAGGACCGGGGAGCTGTTTTTT
CDR3 protein: CAAGRERTGELFF

CDR3 length: 14
D gene: .
V gene: TRBV15
J gene: TRBJ2-7
clone size: .
CDR3 DNA: TGTGCCACCAGCAGAGACCTCCCAGGTTACGAGCAGTACTTC
CDR3 protein: CATSRDLPGYEQYF

CDR3 length: 10
D gene: .
V gene: TRBV9
J gene: TRBJ2-3
clone size: .
CDR3 DNA: TGTGCCAGCAGCGGTAAAACGCAGTATTTT
CDR3 protein: CASSGKTQYF

CDR3 length: 15
D gene: .
V gene: TRBV25-1
J gene: TRBJ1-1
clone size: .
CDR3 DNA: TGTGCCAGCAGTGAATTCAAGGGGTCGAACACTGAAGCTTTCTTT
CDR3 protein: CASSEFKGSNTEAFF

CDR3 length: 14
D gene: .
V gene: TRBV5-4
J gene: TRBJ1-1
clone size: .
CDR3 DNA: TGTGCCAGCTCGCCGGGAGGCAGCCTAAATGAAGCTTTCTTT
CDR3 protein: CASSPGGSLNEAFF